The T cell receptor beta chain under discussion was sequenced for a study of T-cell reconstitution after alpha-beta-depleted transplantation in children. Findings and caveats of the study: At around two months after transplant, the alpha-beta T cells were reportedly derived from several hundred expanded clones that came from non-depleted graft cells. A year post-transplant, T-cell counts and diversity derived mostly from newly produced T cells.

This clonotype came up a few times. What it binds is not known. During its preparation, the TCRbeta library received unique molecular identifiers. Each CDR3 protein gets one entry after TCRdb re-called the PCR reads with MiXCR. Among approximately 520,000 distinct CDR3 sequences listed, over 9.5% were seen once. There are 17 residues in the CDR3. CDR1 ENHRY and CDR2 SYGVKD come from the germline V gene. V dropped 3 bases and J dropped 0 bases, with 15 bases sitting between them. The gene calls are TRBV10-3 and TRBJ2-4; the D gene is possibly TRBD1 (6 bases). This clonotype was obtained from a female patient aged 2-10 years who had a stem cell transplant for aplastic anemia, so the T cells may come from the graft donor. The sample consisted of PBMCs, mostly from graft donor cells, taken 180 days after TCRalphabeta/CD19-depleted stem cell transplant. CDR3 region: CAISEGSQGIAKNIQYF. The CDR3 DNA follows: TGTGCCATCAGTGAAGGGTCACAGGGAATAGCCAAAAACATTCAGTACTTC.